A selection of T cell receptor beta chains follows, all from one sample in a study of Ad26.COV2.S vaccination and SARS-CoV-2 variants. Measured with immunoSEQ multiplex PCR; TCRdb has only the in-frame clones, and not every one. The table records over 400,000 clones, around 92% of them present only once. Here the sequenced sample was peripheral blood, taken in a trial of Ad26.COV2.S vaccine versus placebo. These TCRs come from a person aged 18-60 years who received the Ad26.COV2.S COVID-19 vaccine or a placebo. Each CDR3 is given with its conserved first and last residue. Each record gives: J gene, clone size, D gene, V gene, CDR3 protein, CDR3 DNA. D genes are given only for firm matches. Clone size is not always given. Where it is, it says once, few, many or a class for expanded clones.

J: TRBJ1-2
size: .
D: TRBD1
V: TRBV5-4
CDR3: CAGRGRGGNGYTF
DNA: TGTGCCGGCAGGGGGCGCGGCGGGAATGGCTACACCTTC

J: TRBJ2-2
size: .
D: .
V: TRBV5-6
CDR3: CASRGANRASTGELFF
DNA: TGTGCCAGCAGGGGGGCAAACAGGGCCAGCACCGGGGAGCTGTTTTTT

J: TRBJ2-2
size: .
D: TRBD1
V: TRBV19
CDR3: CASGQGAWGELFF
DNA: TGTGCCAGTGGTCAGGGGGCCTGGGGGGAGCTGTTTTTT

J: TRBJ2-7
size: .
D: TRBD1
V: TRBV4-1
CDR3: CASSLGQVSYEQYF
DNA: TGCGCCAGCAGCCTGGGACAGGTATCCTACGAGCAGTACTTC

J: TRBJ2-5
size: .
D: TRBD2
V: TRBV4-1
CDR3: CASSQDLAGGLRETQYF
DNA: TGCGCCAGCAGCCAAGATCTAGCGGGGGGCCTCCGGGAGACCCAGTACTTC

J: TRBJ2-5
size: .
D: .
V: TRBV9
CDR3: CASSTNQETQYF
DNA: TGTGCCAGCAGCACAAACCAAGAGACCCAGTACTTC

J: TRBJ1-1
size: .
D: .
V: TRBV5-1
CDR3: CASSLAPGRSTEAFF
DNA: TGCGCCAGCAGCTTGGCGCCCGGGCGTAGCACTGAAGCTTTCTTT

J: TRBJ2-3
size: .
D: TRBD1
V: TRBV7-9
CDR3: CASSFFLGQGVTDTQYF
DNA: TGTGCCAGCAGCTTTTTCTTGGGACAGGGGGTCACAGATACGCAGTATTTT

J: TRBJ2-5
size: .
D: .
V: TRBV5-6
CDR3: CASSAGTIGETQYF
DNA: TGTGCCAGCAGCGCCGGGACCATAGGGGAGACCCAGTACTTC

J: TRBJ1-6
size: .
D: .
V: TRBV5-5
CDR3: CASSLRQRDNSPLHF
DNA: TGTGCCAGCAGCTTGCGGCAGAGAGATAATTCACCCCTCCACTTT

J: TRBJ1-1
size: .
D: .
V: TRBV10-3
CDR3: CAIRGTGWMNTEAFF
DNA: TGTGCCATCAGGGGCACGGGGTGGATGAACACTGAAGCTTTCTTT

J: TRBJ1-1
size: .
D: .
V: TRBV21-1
CDR3: CASSKALMNTEAFF
DNA: TGTGCCAGCAGCAAAGCGCTCATGAACACTGAAGCTTTCTTT

J: TRBJ2-1
size: .
D: TRBD2
V: TRBV11-2
CDR3: CASRLDLAGGRLEQFF
DNA: TGTGCCAGCAGATTAGATTTGGCGGGGGGGCGGCTTGAGCAGTTCTTC

J: TRBJ2-1
size: .
D: TRBD2
V: TRBV28
CDR3: CASSFPTSGGSSYNEQFF
DNA: TGTGCCAGCAGTTTTCCGACCTCCGGGGGGAGCTCCTACAATGAGCAGTTCTTC

J: TRBJ2-6
size: .
D: .
V: TRBV13
CDR3: CASSSLSGANVLTF
DNA: TGTGCCAGCAGCTCCCTCTCTGGGGCCAACGTCCTGACTTTC

J: TRBJ2-1
size: .
D: TRBD2
V: TRBV5-1
CDR3: CATSSGGANNEQFF
DNA: TGCGCCACCTCTAGCGGGGGGGCTAACAATGAGCAGTTCTTC

J: TRBJ1-1
size: .
D: .
V: TRBV29-1
CDR3: CSVHGQMNTEAFF
DNA: TGCAGCGTACATGGGCAGATGAACACTGAAGCTTTCTTT

J: TRBJ1-1
size: .
D: .
V: TRBV5-8
CDR3: CASFDRTTYTEAFF
DNA: TGTGCCAGCTTCGACAGGACGACGTACACTGAAGCTTTCTTT

J: TRBJ2-4
size: .
D: TRBD2
V: TRBV11-2
CDR3: CASSRWTSGGDIQYF
DNA: TGTGCCAGCAGCCGATGGACTAGCGGGGGTGACATTCAGTACTTC

J: TRBJ2-1
size: .
D: .
V: TRBV18
CDR3: CASSPPPGFSYNEQFF
DNA: TGTGCCAGCTCACCACCCCCAGGGTTCTCCTACAATGAGCAGTTCTTC

J: TRBJ2-7
size: .
D: .
V: TRBV3-1/TRBV3-2
CDR3: CASSQSQVSGGQYF
DNA: TGTGCCAGCAGCCAATCTCAGGTGTCCGGGGGGCAGTACTTC

J: TRBJ1-4
size: .
D: TRBD1
V: TRBV6-1
CDR3: CASSSPGGVNEKLFF
DNA: TGTGCCAGCAGTTCGCCAGGGGGAGTTAATGAAAAACTGTTTTTT

J: TRBJ1-4
size: .
D: .
V: TRBV23-1
CDR3: CASSQRTRGEKLFF
DNA: TGCGCCAGCAGTCAGCGGACGAGGGGGGAAAAACTGTTTTTT

J: TRBJ2-1
size: .
D: .
V: TRBV6-2/TRBV6-3
CDR3: CASSYVRGKINNEQFF
DNA: TGTGCCAGCAGTTACGTCCGGGGTAAGATAAACAATGAGCAGTTCTTC

J: TRBJ2-5
size: once
D: TRBD2
V: TRBV10-3
CDR3: CAISESSTSGVQETQYF
DNA: TGTGCCATCAGTGAGTCGAGTACTAGCGGGGTCCAAGAGACCCAGTACTTC

J: TRBJ2-3
size: .
D: .
V: TRBV6-6
CDR3: CASSQPTENTQYF
DNA: TGTGCCAGCAGTCAGCCGACAGAGAATACGCAGTATTTT

J: TRBJ2-7
size: .
D: .
V: TRBV4-3
CDR3: CASSQDDSGYEQYF
DNA: TGCGCCAGCAGCCAAGATGACAGCGGCTACGAGCAGTACTTC

J: TRBJ2-1
size: .
D: .
V: TRBV18
CDR3: CASSGSDPYNEQFF
DNA: TGTGCCAGCTCGGGGTCGGACCCATACAATGAGCAGTTCTTC

J: TRBJ2-5
size: .
D: .
V: TRBV28
CDR3: CASSPAGHLVQETQYF
DNA: TGTGCCAGCAGCCCCGCAGGGCATCTGGTACAAGAGACCCAGTACTTC

J: TRBJ1-4
size: .
D: .
V: TRBV28
CDR3: CASSFIPRGVTNEKLFF
DNA: TGTGCCAGCAGTTTTATTCCGAGGGGTGTAACTAATGAAAAACTGTTTTTT

J: TRBJ2-7
size: .
D: .
V: TRBV10-3
CDR3: CAISERYEQYF
DNA: TGTGCCATCAGTGAACGCTACGAGCAGTACTTC

J: TRBJ2-7
size: .
D: TRBD2
V: TRBV27
CDR3: CASRGLAGLGEQYF
DNA: TGTGCCAGCAGAGGACTAGCGGGGTTGGGGGAGCAGTACTTC

J: TRBJ1-1
size: .
D: .
V: TRBV18
CDR3: CASSISTHEAFF
DNA: TGTGCCAGCTCAATCTCGACCCATGAAGCTTTCTTT

J: TRBJ1-3
size: .
D: .
V: TRBV6-5
CDR3: CASLAGNTIYF
DNA: TGTGCCAGCCTAGCCGGAAACACCATATATTTT

J: TRBJ1-6
size: .
D: TRBD1
V: TRBV6-5
CDR3: CASSSGQGNSPLHF
DNA: TGTGCCAGCAGTTCGGGACAGGGGAATTCACCCCTCCACTTT

J: TRBJ1-4
size: few
D: .
V: TRBV15
CDR3: CATSRKSGVDEKLFF
DNA: TGTGCCACCAGCAGAAAGAGCGGAGTGGATGAAAAACTGTTTTTT

J: TRBJ2-7
size: .
D: .
V: TRBV30
CDR3: CAWSTGPYEQYF
DNA: TGTGCCTGGAGTACCGGTCCATACGAGCAGTACTTC

J: TRBJ2-5
size: .
D: TRBD1
V: TRBV5-1
CDR3: CASSTTGGSGETQYF
DNA: TGCGCCAGCAGCACCACAGGGGGCTCGGGGGAGACCCAGTACTTC

J: TRBJ1-1
size: .
D: .
V: TRBV28
CDR3: CASSLPQNTEAFF
DNA: TGTGCCAGCAGTTTACCCCAGAACACTGAAGCTTTCTTT

J: TRBJ2-7
size: .
D: TRBD2
V: TRBV5-1
CDR3: CASSLALAGSYEQYF
DNA: TGCGCCAGCAGCTTGGCACTAGCGGGGTCCTACGAGCAGTACTTC

J: TRBJ2-3
size: .
D: TRBD2
V: TRBV11-2
CDR3: CASSPNAGVTDTQYF
DNA: TGTGCCAGCAGCCCAAACGCGGGGGTCACAGATACGCAGTATTTT

J: TRBJ2-2
size: .
D: .
V: TRBV4-1
CDR3: CASSQAQANTGELFF
DNA: TGCGCCAGCAGCCAAGCACAGGCGAACACCGGGGAGCTGTTTTTT

J: TRBJ2-5
size: .
D: .
V: TRBV2
CDR3: CASSIRDGKETQYF
DNA: TGTGCCAGCAGTATCCGGGACGGCAAAGAGACCCAGTACTTC

J: TRBJ2-7
size: .
D: .
V: TRBV5-1
CDR3: CASSLTSHGIYEQYF
DNA: TGCGCCAGCAGCTTGACTAGCCATGGAATCTACGAGCAGTACTTC

J: TRBJ2-3
size: .
D: .
V: TRBV12-3/TRBV12-4
CDR3: CASSRQRTDTQYF
DNA: TGTGCCAGCAGTCGACAGCGCACAGATACGCAGTATTTT

J: TRBJ1-5
size: .
D: .
V: TRBV3-1/TRBV3-2
CDR3: CASSPGVNNQPQHF
DNA: TGTGCCAGCAGCCCGGGGGTGAACAATCAGCCCCAGCATTTT

J: TRBJ1-1
size: .
D: .
V: TRBV30
CDR3: CAWSVGLTEAFF
DNA: TGTGCCTGGAGTGTAGGGCTAACTGAAGCTTTCTTT

J: TRBJ1-4
size: .
D: .
V: TRBV7-6
CDR3: CASSPEGRDNEKLFF
DNA: TGTGCCAGCAGCCCCGAAGGGCGGGATAATGAAAAACTGTTTTTT

J: TRBJ2-7
size: .
D: TRBD2
V: TRBV5-6
CDR3: CASSGGGTDGQYF
DNA: TGTGCCAGCAGCGGCGGGGGAACTGACGGGCAGTACTTC

J: TRBJ1-1
size: .
D: TRBD1
V: TRBV30
CDR3: CAWSPPDRGNTEAFF
DNA: TGTGCCTGGAGTCCGCCGGACAGGGGCAACACTGAAGCTTTCTTT

J: TRBJ2-4
size: .
D: .
V: TRBV7-2
CDR3: CASSYPGGFGNIQYF
DNA: TGTGCCAGCAGCTACCCAGGGGGGTTCGGAAACATTCAGTACTTC

J: TRBJ2-5
size: .
D: .
V: TRBV28
CDR3: CASSTLETQYF
DNA: TGTGCCAGCAGTACCCTAGAGACCCAGTACTTC

J: TRBJ2-2
size: .
D: TRBD1
V: TRBV15
CDR3: CATSRGTGGANTGELFF
DNA: TGTGCCACCAGCAGAGGGACAGGGGGTGCGAACACCGGGGAGCTGTTTTTT

J: TRBJ1-6
size: .
D: TRBD1
V: TRBV2
CDR3: CAKRDREGEAYNSPLHF
DNA: TGTGCCAAGCGGGACAGGGAAGGAGAGGCCTATAATTCACCCCTCCACTTT

J: TRBJ2-7
size: .
D: TRBD1
V: TRBV6-5
CDR3: CASSKTGGVYEQYF
DNA: TGTGCCAGCAGCAAGACAGGGGGCGTCTACGAGCAGTACTTC